This TCR beta chain emerged from a study of prognosis after radiotherapy for stage I lung cancer. Per the germline V gene, CDR1 is MNHGY and CDR2 is SAAAGT. The CDR3 is 16 residues long. The count of this clonotype is one. Only one base separates this from a far larger clonotype, so it likely reflects a read error. Using two-round multiplex PCR, the authors amplified TCR beta CDR3 from genomic DNA. First-round PCR, the initial amplification, used primers specific to each TRBV and TRBJ gene. Using its own MiXCR run on the multiplex PCR reads, TCRdb lists one record per CDR3 protein. The repertoire consists of about 32,000 distinct CDR3 sequences, with about 42% occurring once and the leading ten covering roughly 15%. Other malignancies, prior chemotherapy and prior radiotherapy were absent in all patients, each of whom was node-negative on CT and PET/CT.

The rearrangement links TRBV6-8 to TRBJ1-2; TRBD1 agrees at 8 bases. The specimen comprised PBMCs, sampled before or after stereotactic body radiation therapy (not recorded which). This clonotype was sampled from a donor over 45 with non-small cell lung cancer. The DNA for the CDR3 is TGTGCCAGCAGATCTCCATGGGACAGGCTCGTATATGACTACACCTTC. The encoded protein is CASRSPWDRLVYDYTF.